This T cell receptor beta chain was identified during a study of cytomegalovirus exposure and HLA in healthy donors. Whole-study context: Earlier, 100 million to 130 million unique TCR beta sequences were recovered from approximately 200 million T cells by an analysis.

The CDR3 length is 13 residues. After removal of 7 bases from V and 3 bases from J, the junction contained 4 bases not matched to a gene. Germline V lookup: CDR1 MDHEN, CDR2 SYDVKM. With 60 Vbeta and 13 Jbeta primers, the PCR was carried out. Data came from immunoSEQ multiplex PCR; TCRdb stores just in-frame clones and leaves some out. This listing includes tens of thousands of clones. On this clone itself: The antigen remains undetermined.

Notes on the study in general: Previously analyzed data showed that most TCR beta V segments were productive at a frequency of about 87% or about 30%.

The sequenced sample was PBMCs. The J gene is TRBJ2-7, the V gene TRBV28, with TRBD1 matching over 9 bases. This TCR derives from a man aged 50 to 59 in good health and CMV-seronegative. CDR3 coding DNA: TGTGCCAGCATACCGGGACAGGGCTACGAGCAGTACTTC. Protein product: CASIPGQGYEQYF.